This paragraph covers one T cell receptor (beta chain) sequence. Its antigen is unknown. Base quality data are lacking; no much larger clone is found one base away. Donors were under 40 systemically healthy Caucasian individuals from Russia aged roughly 6 to 90 years. Each donor gave ten milliliters of peripheral blood, collected into EDTA-treated Vacutainer tubes. Ficoll-Paque density-gradient centrifugation was used to isolate PBMCs, with at least 7 million obtained per sample. Total RNA was extracted from PBMCs with Trizol reagent, with at least 6 micrograms obtained per sample. Naive CD45RAhigh/CD27high T cell percentages were measured by flow cytometry on a PBMC aliquot from every donor. CDR1 MDHEN and CDR2 SYDVKM are derived from the germline V gene. V loses 6 bases, J loses 13 bases, and the germline ends lie 19 bases apart. Measured from the cysteine to the phenylalanine, the CDR3 is 13 residues long. The sequence is cut down to CDR3 DNA, 39 bases in frame from base 1.

The entry originates in a study of blood T cells in healthy people across ages (dated by TCRdb to about 2015). With regard to the full study: In model experiments, template switching captured about one uniquely barcoded TCR beta cDNA molecule for every two T cells. Age-related changes in TCR beta repertoire diversity were measured in the study by deep sequencing normalized with unique cDNA molecular identifiers. The donors were split into four age groups: young (average 16 years), middle-aged (more than 35), aged (about 62) and long-lived (over 80). Using the same blood draw, the study looked at two additional independent replicas of 1 million unique cDNA reads for two donors, one aged 18 to 29 and the other aged 80 or older. To avoid experimental bias, donors of different ages were distributed randomly across sequencing lanes. The research as a whole found: Estimates of total diversity based on one million sequenced T cells were considered lower bounds and underestimates. Because profiling used bulk unsorted PBMCs, naive and antigen-experienced compartments could not be compared conclusively. Observed TCR beta diversity per million T cells fell roughly linearly with age, and a significant reduction was already apparent by age roughly 41. Because donor CMV infection status was unknown, age-related changes in expanded clonotypes were potentially confounded. A strong correlation was found between observed TCR beta diversity and the percentage of naive T cells measured by flow cytometry. The long-lived group showed more naive CD4+ T cells, fewer expanded clones and increased TCR diversity than the aged group, suggesting age selection.

Library creation used 5' RACE. TCRdb lists the instrument as Illumina HiSeq 2500. The second PCR ran for about 6 to 11 cycles and used a J-beta primer mix along with a sample-barcoded 5' primer. A unique molecular identifier was introduced onto each TCR beta cDNA molecule by a template-switch 5' adaptor carrying 12 random nucleotides. At least 2.5 million CDR3-containing paired-end reads were obtained from each sample. First-strand cDNA synthesis was performed from all RNA using the Mint cDNA synthesis kit, with priming by a TRBC-specific oligonucleotide. After uracil-DNA glycosylase treatment, a first 18-cycle PCR used universal primers M1SS and BC2_uni_R on all cDNA. Under the source paper's analysis protocol: For normalization, 1 million high-quality reads, each with a distinct molecular identifier, were randomly selected from each sample. Reads sharing molecular identifiers were discarded rather than binned into consensus sequences. MiTCR, run with a Q25 quality threshold and the strictest error-elimination algorithm, handled CDR3 identification, clonotype clustering and error correction. Lower-bound total TCR beta diversity was estimated with a nonparametric unseen species model using Euler transformation. The public sequencing data were trimmed at Q25 with fastp and processed into clonotypes with MiXCR by TCRdb, which kept only in-frame beta chains. CDR3 protein duplicates are merged, each entry listing the most common genes and DNA. In this record, the V and J calls reflect TCRdb's handling and not the investigators' own analysis. The sample data list 380,000 or so distinct CDR3 sequences, and approximately 47% of these were observed just once. The ten largest make up 50% to 65% of the sample.

The TCR comes from a man aged 55 to 70 in good health. The rearranged chain carries TRBV28 and TRBJ2-4; the D gene cannot be named for sure. Sample: blood. The DNA sequence reads TGTGCCAGCAGGGGTGGGCAGCCCTACGAACAGTACTTC. Its coded protein is CASRGGQPYEQYF.